This T cell receptor (beta chain) was identified during a study of blood T cell repertoires in COVID-19. Per the original methods: Nucleated cell number was recorded as an estimate derived from reference gene primer amplification. Profiling relied on immunoSEQ multiplex PCR, and the TCRdb table lists in-frame clones only, not all of them. V, J and clone size reflect that table, while D and trimming were determined from the DNA. The table includes around 220,000 clones, about 90% detected once. Living in about two dozen US areas, the participants were between roughly 18 and 95 years of age. Someone with COVID-19 had been met by exposed participants within 2 weeks before study entry. The V end lost 2 bases, the J end lost 4 bases, and 4 bases lay between the germline ends. The CDR3 loop spans 12 amino acids. Germline lookup yields CDR1 SGHDT and CDR2 YYEEEE.

The source material was PBMCs or T cells enriched from blood (not recorded which). The genes are TRBV5-6 and TRBJ2-1; D gene uncertain. This clonotype was obtained from a man younger than 40 who had been exposed to COVID-19. DNA of the CDR3: TGTGCCAGCAGCTTACTTTACAATGAGCAGTTCTTC. Translating gives CASSLLYNEQFF.